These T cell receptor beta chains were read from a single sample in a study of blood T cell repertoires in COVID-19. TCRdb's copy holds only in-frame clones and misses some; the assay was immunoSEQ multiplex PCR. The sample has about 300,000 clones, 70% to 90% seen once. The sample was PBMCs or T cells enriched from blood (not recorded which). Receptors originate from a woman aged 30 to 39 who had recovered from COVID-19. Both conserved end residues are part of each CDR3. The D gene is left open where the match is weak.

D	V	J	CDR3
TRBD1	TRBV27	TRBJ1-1	CASSLRYGTGMEAFF
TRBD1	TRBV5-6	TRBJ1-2	CASSSTGTGRGYTF
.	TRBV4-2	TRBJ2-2	CASSQILGENTGELFF
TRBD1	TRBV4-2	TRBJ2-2	CASSQGVGGQGQTGELFF
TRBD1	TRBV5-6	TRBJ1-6	CASSVSGGRNSPLHF
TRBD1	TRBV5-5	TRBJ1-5	CASSLFRGISNQPQHF
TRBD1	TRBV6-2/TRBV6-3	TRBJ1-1	CASSPAGGYLTEAFF
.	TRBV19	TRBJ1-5	CASSILANQPQHF
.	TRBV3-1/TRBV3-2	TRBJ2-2	CASSQDILRQLNTGELFF
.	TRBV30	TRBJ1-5	CAWSSGGDQPQHF
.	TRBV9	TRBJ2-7	CASSVEGGITAEQYF
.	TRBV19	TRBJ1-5	CASIDGGAWNQPQHF
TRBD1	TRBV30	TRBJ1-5	CAWDRGRISNQPQHF
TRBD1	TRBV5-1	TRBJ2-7	CASSLGQGASVYEQYF